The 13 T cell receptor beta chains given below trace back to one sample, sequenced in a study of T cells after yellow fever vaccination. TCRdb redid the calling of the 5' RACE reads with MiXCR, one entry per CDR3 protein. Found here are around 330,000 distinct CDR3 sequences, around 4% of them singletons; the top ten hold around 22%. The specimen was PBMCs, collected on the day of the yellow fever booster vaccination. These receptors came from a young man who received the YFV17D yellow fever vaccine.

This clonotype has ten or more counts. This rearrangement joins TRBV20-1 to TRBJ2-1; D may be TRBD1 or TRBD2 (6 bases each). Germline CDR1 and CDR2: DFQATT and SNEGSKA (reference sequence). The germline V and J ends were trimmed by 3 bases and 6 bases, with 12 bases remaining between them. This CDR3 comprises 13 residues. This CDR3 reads CSARGGAINEQFF. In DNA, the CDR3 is TGCAGTGCTAGGGGGGGCGCAATCAATGAGCAGTTCTTC.

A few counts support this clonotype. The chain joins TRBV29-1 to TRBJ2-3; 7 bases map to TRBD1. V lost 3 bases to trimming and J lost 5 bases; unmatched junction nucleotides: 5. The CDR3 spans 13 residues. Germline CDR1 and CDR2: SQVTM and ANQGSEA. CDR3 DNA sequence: TGCAGCGTTGAGGTCCCAGGGGGAGATACGCAGTATTTT. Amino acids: CSVEVPGGDTQYF.

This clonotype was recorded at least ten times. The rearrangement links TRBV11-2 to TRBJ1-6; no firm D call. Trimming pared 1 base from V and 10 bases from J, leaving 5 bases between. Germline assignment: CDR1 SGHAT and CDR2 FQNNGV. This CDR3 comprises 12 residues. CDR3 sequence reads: CASSLVRSPLHF. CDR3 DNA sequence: TGTGCCAGCAGCTTAGTAAGATCACCCCTCCACTTT.

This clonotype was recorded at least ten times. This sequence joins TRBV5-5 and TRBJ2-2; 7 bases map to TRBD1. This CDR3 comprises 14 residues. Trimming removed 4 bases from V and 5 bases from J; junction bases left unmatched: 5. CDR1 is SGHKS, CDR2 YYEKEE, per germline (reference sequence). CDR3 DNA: TGTGCCAGCAGCATGGCAGGGGGTACCGGGGAGCTGTTTTTT. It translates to CASSMAGGTGELFF.

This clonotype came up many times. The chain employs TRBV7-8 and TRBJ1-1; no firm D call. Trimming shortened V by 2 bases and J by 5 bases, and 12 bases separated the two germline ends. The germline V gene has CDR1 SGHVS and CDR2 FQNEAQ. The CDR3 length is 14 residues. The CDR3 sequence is CASSLSTGWTEAFF. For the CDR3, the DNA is TGTGCCAGCAGCTTATCTACCGGCTGGACTGAAGCTTTCTTT.

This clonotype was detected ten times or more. CDR3 amino acids: CASSHGQNTGELFF. The DNA for the CDR3 is TGTGCCAGCAGCCATGGACAGAACACCGGGGAGCTGTTTTTT. V is TRBV3-1 and J is TRBJ2-2, with D possibly being TRBD1 (5 bases). V gave up 3 bases and J gave up 1 base, with 6 bases separating them. The germline V gene encodes CDR1 LGHDT and CDR2 YNNKEL (reference sequence). This CDR3 is 14 amino acids long.

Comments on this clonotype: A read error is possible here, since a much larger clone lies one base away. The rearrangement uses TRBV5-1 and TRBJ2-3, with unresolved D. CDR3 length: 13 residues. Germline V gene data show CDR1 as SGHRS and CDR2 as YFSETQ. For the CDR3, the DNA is TGCACCAGCAGCGACCTACATGGAGATACGCAGTATTTT. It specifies CTSSDLHGDTQYF.

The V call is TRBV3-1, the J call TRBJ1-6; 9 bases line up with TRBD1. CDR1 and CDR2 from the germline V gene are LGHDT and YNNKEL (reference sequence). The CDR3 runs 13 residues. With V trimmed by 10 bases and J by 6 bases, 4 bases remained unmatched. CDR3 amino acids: CATSGQGNSPLHF. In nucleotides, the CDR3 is TGTGCCACCTCGGGACAGGGTAATTCACCCCTCCACTTT.

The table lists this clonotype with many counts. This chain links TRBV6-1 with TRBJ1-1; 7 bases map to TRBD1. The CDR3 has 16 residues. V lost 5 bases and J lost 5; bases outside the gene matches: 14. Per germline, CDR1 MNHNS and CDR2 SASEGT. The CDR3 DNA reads TGTGCCAGCAGTCCCATTTCCCGACAGGGCGGGACTGAAGCTTTCTTT. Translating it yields CASSPISRQGGTEAFF.

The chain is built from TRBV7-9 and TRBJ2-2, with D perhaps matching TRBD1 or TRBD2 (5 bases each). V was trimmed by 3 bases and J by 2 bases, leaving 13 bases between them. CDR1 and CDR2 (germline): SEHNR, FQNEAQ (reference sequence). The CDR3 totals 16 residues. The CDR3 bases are TGTGCCAGCAGCTTGGCAGGGACGGTTAACACCGGGGAGCTGTTTTTT. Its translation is CASSLAGTVNTGELFF.

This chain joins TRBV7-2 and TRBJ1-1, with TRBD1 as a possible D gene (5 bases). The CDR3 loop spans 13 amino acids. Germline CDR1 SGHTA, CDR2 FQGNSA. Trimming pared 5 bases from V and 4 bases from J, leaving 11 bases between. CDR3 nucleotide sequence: TGTGCCAGCAGCCCCCTGACAGTCACTGAAGCTTTCTTT. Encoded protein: CASSPLTVTEAFF. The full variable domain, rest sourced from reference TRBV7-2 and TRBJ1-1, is GAGVSQSPSNKVTEKGKDVELRCDPISGHTALYWYRQSLGQGLEFLIYFQGNSAPDKSGLPSDRFSAERTGGSVSTLTIQRTQQEDSAVYLCASSPLTVTEAFFGQGTRLTVV.

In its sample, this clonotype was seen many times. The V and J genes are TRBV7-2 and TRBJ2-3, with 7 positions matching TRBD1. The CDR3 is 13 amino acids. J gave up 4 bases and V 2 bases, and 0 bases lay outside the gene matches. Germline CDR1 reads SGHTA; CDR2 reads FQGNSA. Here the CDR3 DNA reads TGTGCCAGCAGCTTAACAGGGGCAGATACGCAGTATTTT. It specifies CASSLTGADTQYF.

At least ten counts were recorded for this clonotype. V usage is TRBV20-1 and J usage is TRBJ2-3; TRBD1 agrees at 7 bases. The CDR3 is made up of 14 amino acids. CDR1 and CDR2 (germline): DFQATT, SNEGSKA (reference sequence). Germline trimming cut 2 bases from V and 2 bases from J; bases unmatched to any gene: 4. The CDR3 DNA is TGCAGTGCTAGAAGGGGACAGTACACAGATACGCAGTATTTT. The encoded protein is CSARRGQYTDTQYF.